Shown below are 23 T cell receptor beta chains from a single sample sequenced in a study of OX40 agonist ivuxolimab in advanced cancers. The table came from immunoSEQ multiplex PCR; TCRdb's copy has only in-frame clones and leaves some out. The sample lists around 86,000 clones; 85% to 95% were seen once. Sequenced material: CD4+ or CD8+ T cells sorted from blood, taken in a trial of the OX40 agonist ivuxolimab. These receptors all stem from an adult with an advanced solid tumor such as melanoma, head and neck, liver or kidney cancer.

This sequence joins TRBV4-1 and TRBJ2-5, with D possibly being TRBD1 or TRBD2 (5 bases each). The CDR3 is 15 amino acids. In germline, CDR1 is MGHRA, CDR2 YSYEKL. Trimming removed 4 bases from V and 2 bases from J, with 14 bases in between. As DNA, the CDR3 is TGCGCCAGCAGCCCAAATCCGGGACGACAAGAGACCCAGTACTTC. It is translated as CASSPNPGRQETQYF.

The V call is TRBV18, the J call TRBJ1-3, with D unclear. This CDR3 contains 16 residues. The V gene lost 4 bases and the J gene lost 0 bases, with 13 bases spanning the gap. The germline V gene has CDR1 KGHSH and CDR2 LQKENI. The CDR3 loop is CASSRAGRDSGNTIYF. CDR3 coding DNA: TGTGCCAGCTCACGAGCCGGGAGAGACTCTGGAAACACCATATATTTT.

V is TRBV7-2 and J is TRBJ2-1; TRBD1 aligns across 7 bases. Germline V gives CDR1 SGHTA, CDR2 FQGNSA. The CDR3 is 16 residues long. V lost 5 bases, J lost 7 bases, and 14 bases stayed unmatched. The chain's CDR3 is CASSITPGQPGNEQFF. CDR3 bases: TGTGCCAGCAGCATTACTCCGGGACAGCCTGGGAATGAGCAGTTCTTC.

The rearrangement uses TRBV5-6 and TRBJ1-2; perhaps TRBD1 as D (5 bases). Trimming took 3 bases from V and 3 from J, leaving 15 bases between them. Germline V gives CDR1 SGHDT, CDR2 YYEEEE. The CDR3 sequence is 15 residues long. The CDR3 loop is CASSWTLGLDYGYTF. The CDR3 nucleotides read TGTGCCAGCAGCTGGACCTTGGGGCTGGACTATGGCTACACCTTC.

A single count supports this clone. The chain combines TRBV4-3 with TRBJ2-3; TRBD1 matches at 11 bases. Germline V gives CDR1 LGHNA, CDR2 YSLEER. This CDR3 comprises 17 residues. The junction had 8 bases not matched to a gene; V was cut back by 0 bases and J by 6 bases. The chain's CDR3 is CASSQDPGDRGSDTQYF. The CDR3 coding sequence is TGCGCCAGCAGCCAAGACCCGGGGGACAGGGGGTCCGATACGCAGTATTTT.

This clone was picked up one time. The chain is built from TRBV6-1 and TRBJ2-1, with 14 bases fitting TRBD2. Per germline, CDR1 MNHNS and CDR2 SASEGT. The CDR3 is 18 amino acids. V lost 3 bases and J lost 8; bases outside the gene matches: 12. The CDR3 region has the DNA TGTGCCAGCAGTGATGTGAGGGGACTAGCGGGAGAGGGGGATGAGCAGTTCTTC. Its protein is CASSDVRGLAGEGDEQFF.

V is TRBV13 and J is TRBJ2-7; a weak D match, TRBD2 (6 bases). Trimming pared 3 bases from V and 3 bases from J, leaving 9 bases between. Germline loops: CDR1 PRHDT, CDR2 FYEKMQ (reference sequence). The CDR3 is made up of 13 amino acids. CDR3 in DNA: TGTGCCAGCAGCTTGGGACTGGACTACGAGCAGTACTTC. Residues: CASSLGLDYEQYF.

CDR3 region: CASSFNMLRQPQHF. CDR3 DNA: TGTGCCAGCAGCTTTAACATGTTAAGACAGCCCCAGCATTTT. The V gene is TRBV5-6, the J gene TRBJ1-5; D is uncertain. Germline CDR1 is SGHDT and CDR2 is YYEEEE. Trimming removed 2 bases at V and 7 bases at J, with 13 bases between. CDR3 length equals 14 residues.

The chain joins TRBV4-1 to TRBJ1-5, with D hard to call. Germline CDR1 MGHRA, CDR2 YSYEKL. The CDR3 sequence is 12 residues long. Trimming stripped 0 bases from V and 8 bases from J, with 5 bases between. The CDR3 DNA reads as TGCGCCAGCAGCCAAGACGGGAAGCCCCAGCATTTT. Encoded protein: CASSQDGKPQHF.

The chain recombines TRBV6-5 with TRBJ2-7; D may be TRBD1 or TRBD2 (7 bases each). This CDR3 spans 16 amino acids. Trimming took off 1 base at V and 0 bases at J, with 13 bases between the two ends. CDR1 and CDR2 (germline): MNHEY, SVGAGI. The DNA of the CDR3 is TGTGCCAGCAGTTACTTGGGCAGGGGGGGCTCCTACGAGCAGTACTTC. It specifies CASSYLGRGGSYEQYF.

V is TRBV7-8 and J is TRBJ2-7, with no clear D. CDR3 length equals 16 residues. V dropped 4 bases and J dropped 3 bases, with 19 bases sitting between them. The germline V gene encodes CDR1 SGHVS and CDR2 FQNEAQ. CDR3 region: CASSSWPTDSDYEQYF. The CDR3 nucleotides are TGTGCCAGCAGCTCTTGGCCGACCGATTCGGACTACGAGCAGTACTTC. The variable domain in full, with the rest retrieved from reference TRBV7-8 and TRBJ2-7, is GAGVSQSPRYKVAKRGQDVALRCDPISGHVSLFWYQQALGQGPEFLTYFQNEAQLDKSGLPSDRFFAERPEGSVSTLKIQRTQQEDSAVYLCASSSWPTDSDYEQYFGPGTRLTVT.

The chain employs TRBV4-3 and TRBJ2-7, with 7 nucleotides matching TRBD1. The CDR3 sequence is 15 residues long. Germline CDR1 is LGHNA and CDR2 is YSLEER. V gave up 1 base and J gave up 4 bases; unmatched junction bases: 7. CDR3 bases: TGCGCCAGCAGCCAAGGGCCGGGACAGTTATACGAGCAGTACTTC. Translation gives CASSQGPGQLYEQYF.

A single count supports this clone. J is TRBJ2-2 and V is TRBV7-9; 7 positions match TRBD1. V was pared by 6 bases and J by 1 base, with 2 bases of the junction left unmatched. The length of the CDR3 is 14 residues. The germline V gene has CDR1 SEHNR and CDR2 FQNEAQ (reference sequence). The CDR3 region is CASRRTGNTGELFF. CDR3 sequence (DNA): TGTGCCAGCAGACGGACAGGGAACACCGGGGAGCTGTTTTTT.

This chain uses TRBV27 with TRBJ2-7; 10 bases agree with TRBD2. Germline V gene data show CDR1 as MNHEY and CDR2 as SMNVEV (reference sequence). With V trimmed by 6 bases and J by 6 bases, 11 bases remained unmatched. The CDR3 length is 15 residues. CDR3 amino acids: CASRNSGRALLEQYF. DNA for the CDR3: TGTGCCAGCAGGAACAGCGGGAGGGCCCTCCTCGAGCAGTACTTC.

The rearrangement uses TRBV19 and TRBJ1-1; tentatively, D is TRBD1 (5 bases). V dropped 1 base and J dropped 1 base, with 13 bases sitting between them. The CDR3 is 16 residues long. Germline V gene lookup returns CDR1 LNHDA and CDR2 SQIVND (reference sequence). The CDR3 is CASSIVGRAQNTEAFF. The CDR3 nucleotides read TGTGCCAGTAGTATAGTGGGGCGGGCCCAGAACACTGAAGCTTTCTTT.

The J gene is TRBJ1-5, the V gene TRBV5-8, with 7 bases that match TRBD1. The CDR3 sequence is 17 residues long. CDR1 is SGHTS and CDR2 is YDEGEE in the germline V gene. Trimming removed 0 bases from V and 5 bases from J; junction bases left unmatched: 11. The CDR3 region has the DNA TGTGCCAGCAGCTTGGGGTTCAGGGGGTTCGGACATCAGCCCCAGCATTTT. Amino acid sequence: CASSLGFRGFGHQPQHF.

The chain couples TRBV2 to TRBJ2-1; D uncertain. V was shortened by 3 bases and J by 8 bases, with 8 bases between the two germline ends. This CDR3 has 12 amino acids. Germline V gene data show CDR1 as SNHLY and CDR2 as FYNNEI. CDR3 nucleotide sequence: TGTGCCAGCAGTGAGGCAGGCGATGAGCAGTTCTTC. It encodes CASSEAGDEQFF.

CDR3 in amino acids: CASSSYDSGPYEQYF. The CDR3 DNA reads TGTGCCAGCAGCTCCTATGACAGTGGTCCCTACGAGCAGTACTTC. The chain uses TRBV7-9 and TRBJ2-7, with D possibly being TRBD1 (5 bases). V was shortened by 4 bases and J by 2 bases, with 15 bases between the two germline ends. Germline V lookup: CDR1 SEHNR, CDR2 FQNEAQ (reference sequence). The CDR3 extends over 15 amino acids.

The J gene is TRBJ2-7, the V gene TRBV7-8; the D gene could be TRBD1 or TRBD2 (5 bases each). The V and J ends lost 5 bases and 4 bases respectively, with 21 bases between them. CDR3 length: 16 amino acids. Germline CDR1 reads SGHVS; CDR2 reads FQNEAQ. CDR3 bases: TGTGCCAGCAGCCTACCGGACGTGAGGGGATTGTACGAGCAGTACTTC. Translation gives CASSLPDVRGLYEQYF.

J is TRBJ2-5 and V is TRBV27; 14 bases fit TRBD2. V shed 6 bases, J shed 5 bases, and the junction held 5 bases outside the gene matches. This CDR3 region has 15 residues. In germline, CDR1 is MNHEY, CDR2 SMNVEV (reference sequence). The CDR3 region has the DNA TGTGCCAGCAGCGGACTAGCGGGAGGTGGGGAGACCCAGTACTTC. Translation gives CASSGLAGGGETQYF.

The V gene is TRBV25-1, the J gene TRBJ1-1; D unresolved. Germline assignment: CDR1 MGHDK and CDR2 SYGVNS. This CDR3 has 13 amino acids. Trimming shortened V by 3 bases and J by 1 base, and 6 bases separated the two germline ends. The CDR3 sequence is CASSDSGNTEAFF. The CDR3 DNA is TGTGCCAGCAGTGATTCTGGGAACACTGAAGCTTTCTTT.

The CDR3 reads CASSYQAHGDGETQYF. CDR3 nucleotides: TGTGCCAGCAGTTACCAGGCGCATGGCGACGGGGAGACCCAGTACTTC. The chain employs TRBV27 and TRBJ2-5; no reliable D call. CDR1 is MNHEY, CDR2 SMNVEV, per germline (reference sequence). V lost 4 bases to trimming and J lost 5 bases, with 20 bases between them. The CDR3 runs 16 residues.

V is TRBV25-1 and J is TRBJ2-7, with 8 bases fitting TRBD2. This CDR3 comprises 11 residues. V lost 8 bases and J lost 6; bases outside the gene matches: 3. CDR1 and CDR2 (germline): MGHDK, SYGVNS. The DNA for the CDR3 is TGTGCCAGCGGACTAGCAGGCGAGCAGTACTTC. Residues: CASGLAGEQYF.